This T cell receptor (beta chain) was obtained from a study of T cell changes during pregnancy in multiple sclerosis. The CDR3 loop spans 13 amino acids. V dropped 4 bases and J dropped 7; count of bases not matched to a gene: 4. Germline loops: CDR1 MNHEY, CDR2 SVGAGI. This clone was counted a single time. Repertoires were generated with immunoSEQ multiplex PCR, while TCRdb's copy carries only in-frame clones and drops some. There are some 70,000 clones in the sample; roughly 91% occur only once, and just under 0.3% lies in the top ten. The source of this sequence is a female donor in good health, enrolled as a control in a pregnancy study. This chain links TRBV6-5 with TRBJ1-5, with TRBD1 identical over 7 bases. Sequences were derived from CD4+ T cells from peripheral blood mononuclear cells, sampled in the third trimester of pregnancy. The CDR3 protein is CASSLTGRQPQHF. CDR3 DNA: TGTGCCAGCAGTTTGACAGGGCGACAGCCCCAGCATTTT.